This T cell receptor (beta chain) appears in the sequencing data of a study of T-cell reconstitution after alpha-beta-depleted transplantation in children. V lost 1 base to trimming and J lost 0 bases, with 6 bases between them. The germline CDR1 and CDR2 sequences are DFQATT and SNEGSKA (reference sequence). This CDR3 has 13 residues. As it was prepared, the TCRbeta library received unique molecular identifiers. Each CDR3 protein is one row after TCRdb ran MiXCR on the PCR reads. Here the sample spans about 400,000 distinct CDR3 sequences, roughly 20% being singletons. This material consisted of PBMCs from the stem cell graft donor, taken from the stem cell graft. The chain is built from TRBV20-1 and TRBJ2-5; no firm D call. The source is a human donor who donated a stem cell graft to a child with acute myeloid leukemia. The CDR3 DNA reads TGCAGTGCTAGAGTCTCGTACCAAGAGACCCAGTACTTC. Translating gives CSARVSYQETQYF.